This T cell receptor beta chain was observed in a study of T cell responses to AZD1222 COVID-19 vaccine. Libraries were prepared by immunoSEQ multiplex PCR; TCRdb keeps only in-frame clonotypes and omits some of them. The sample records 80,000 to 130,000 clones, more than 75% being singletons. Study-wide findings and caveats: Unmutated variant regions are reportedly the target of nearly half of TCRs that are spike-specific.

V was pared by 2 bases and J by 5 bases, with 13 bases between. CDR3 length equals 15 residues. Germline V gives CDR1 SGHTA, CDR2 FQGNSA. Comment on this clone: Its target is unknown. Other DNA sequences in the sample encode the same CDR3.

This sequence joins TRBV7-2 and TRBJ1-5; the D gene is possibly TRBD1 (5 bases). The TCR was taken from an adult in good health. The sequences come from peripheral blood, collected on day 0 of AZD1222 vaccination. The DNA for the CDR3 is TGTGCCAGCAGCTTACGAACAGGAGGCGATCAGCCCCAGCATTTT. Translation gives CASSLRTGGDQPQHF.